These 9 T cell receptor beta chains came from one sample sequenced in a study of T cell responses to AZD1222 COVID-19 vaccine. Measured with immunoSEQ multiplex PCR; TCRdb has only the in-frame clones, and not every one. The sample includes about 89,000 clones, around nine tenths of them seen just once. The starting material was peripheral blood, obtained 28 days after the second AZD1222 dose. The receptors derive from an adult who received the AZD1222 COVID-19 vaccine.

CDR3 in DNA: TGTGCCAGCAGTGCCCTCGGGGTGGGGCGCGGCTACACCTTC. Translating it yields CASSALGVGRGYTF. The chain links TRBV28 to TRBJ1-2, with a tentative D call TRBD1 (5 bases). The CDR3 covers 14 residues. Germline CDR1 and CDR2: MDHEN and SYDVKM. The V gene lost 5 bases and the J gene lost 8 bases, with 18 bases spanning the gap.

The chain couples TRBV18 to TRBJ1-1; D gene ambiguous. The CDR3 spans 13 residues. V lost 2 bases and J lost 1, with 5 bases in between. The germline gives CDR1 KGHSH, CDR2 LQKENI. The CDR3 protein is CASSPGKNTEAFF. The DNA of the CDR3 is TGTGCCAGCTCACCAGGGAAGAACACTGAAGCTTTCTTT.

This clone was recorded once. This sequence joins TRBV19 and TRBJ2-1, with TRBD2 as a possible D gene (6 bases). V was trimmed by 4 bases and J by 3 bases, leaving 13 bases between them. Germline V lookup: CDR1 LNHDA, CDR2 SQIVND (reference sequence). The CDR3 loop spans 15 amino acids. The CDR3 loop reads CASSTTRLGYNEQFF. The CDR3 DNA reads as TGTGCCAGTAGTACGACTAGGTTAGGCTACAATGAGCAGTTCTTC.

The J gene is TRBJ2-1, the V gene TRBV2, with TRBD2 matching over 9 bases. CDR1 and CDR2 (germline): SNHLY, FYNNEI. Germline trimming cut 1 base from V and 8 bases from J; bases unmatched to any gene: 6. CDR3 length equals 15 residues. CDR3 sequence: CASSEGGRAIYEQFF. The CDR3 DNA reads TGTGCCAGCAGTGAAGGCGGGAGGGCCATTTATGAGCAGTTCTTC.

To note about this clone: The junction departs from germline at one end; a sequencing error may be responsible. This sequence joins TRBV2 and TRBJ1-4; no clear D gene. Germline V lookup: CDR1 SNHLY, CDR2 FYNNEI. The CDR3 runs 16 residues. CDR3 sequence: CASCESLHDANEKLFF. In DNA form, the CDR3 reads TGTGCCAGCTGTGAATCCCTCCACGACGCTAATGAAAAACTGTTTTTT.

V usage is TRBV28 and J usage is TRBJ2-7; 13 bases line up with TRBD2. In germline, CDR1 is MDHEN, CDR2 SYDVKM. J was trimmed by 0 bases and V by 1 base; bases with no gene match: 12. The CDR3 loop spans 20 amino acids. This chain's CDR3 is CASSLLTSGRLLFNSYEQYF. The CDR3 DNA is TGTGCCAGCAGTTTATTGACTAGCGGGAGGTTACTATTCAACTCCTACGAGCAGTACTTC.

The chain employs TRBV3-1 (or the pseudogene TRBV3-2) and TRBJ2-1, with D maybe TRBD1 (5 bases). Germline CDR1 LGHDT, CDR2 YNNKEL (reference sequence). The CDR3 is 15 residues long. Trimming pared 0 bases from V and 4 bases from J, leaving 10 bases between. The CDR3 protein is CASSQDTGLYNEQFF. The CDR3 region has the DNA TGTGCCAGCAGCCAAGATACAGGCCTATACAATGAGCAGTTCTTC.

V and J are TRBV15 and TRBJ2-5, with 7 bases identical to TRBD1. The germline gives CDR1 LNHNV, CDR2 YYDKDF (reference sequence). The CDR3 runs to 13 residues. With 6 bases clipped from V and 5 bases from J, the junction kept 6 bases outside the gene matches. CDR3 loop: CATSEGALETQYF. The CDR3 bases are TGTGCCACCAGTGAGGGGGCGCTTGAGACCCAGTACTTC.

The chain links TRBV28 to TRBJ2-7, with 8 bases fitting TRBD1. CDR3 length equals 14 residues. Germline CDR1 MDHEN, CDR2 SYDVKM. The ends lost 4 bases at V and 6 bases at J; junction bases unmatched: 8. This CDR3 is CASSSHRGSSEQYF. CDR3 in DNA: TGTGCCAGCAGTTCCCACAGGGGGAGTAGCGAGCAGTACTTC.